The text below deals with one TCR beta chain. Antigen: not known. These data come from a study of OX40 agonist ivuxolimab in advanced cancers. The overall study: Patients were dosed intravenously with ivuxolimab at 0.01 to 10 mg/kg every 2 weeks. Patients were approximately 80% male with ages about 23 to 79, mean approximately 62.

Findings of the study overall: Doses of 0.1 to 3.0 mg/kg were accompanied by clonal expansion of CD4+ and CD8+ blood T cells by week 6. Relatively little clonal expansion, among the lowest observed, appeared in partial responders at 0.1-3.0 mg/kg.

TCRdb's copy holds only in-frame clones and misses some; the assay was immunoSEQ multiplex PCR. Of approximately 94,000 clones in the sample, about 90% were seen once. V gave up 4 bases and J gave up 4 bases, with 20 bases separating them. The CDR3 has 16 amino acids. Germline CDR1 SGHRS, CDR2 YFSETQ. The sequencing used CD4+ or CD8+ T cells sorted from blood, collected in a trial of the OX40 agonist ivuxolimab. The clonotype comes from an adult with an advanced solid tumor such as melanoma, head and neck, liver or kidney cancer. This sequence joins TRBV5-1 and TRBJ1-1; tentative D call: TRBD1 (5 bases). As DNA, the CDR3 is TGCGCCAGCAGCCCTCTAACAGGTGCGGACTTCACTGAAGCTTTCTTT. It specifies CASSPLTGADFTEAFF.